Each of the 30 T cell receptor beta chains below was sequenced from the same sample in a study of T cell changes during pregnancy in multiple sclerosis. Using immunoSEQ multiplex PCR, the repertoire was profiled, and TCRdb retains in-frame clones only, with some absent. The sample lists over 55,000 clones, roughly 90% seen once, with over 7.5% in the top ten. The starting material was peripheral blood, obtained after pregnancy. These receptors came from a female donor in good health, enrolled as a control in a pregnancy study.

The rearrangement uses TRBV23-1 and TRBJ1-5, with D uncertain. TRBV23-1 belongs to the ORF category, with a function that is uncertain. Trimming took 6 bases from V and 4 from J, leaving 22 bases between them. This CDR3 has 17 amino acids. This CDR3 reads CASSPTYPTDWNQPQHF. For the CDR3, the DNA is TGCGCCAGCAGCCCCACCTACCCCACGGACTGGAATCAGCCCCAGCATTTT.

This clone was recorded once. J is TRBJ1-3 and V is TRBV29-1; 7 nucleotides match TRBD1. Trimming took 4 bases from V and 0 from J; bases not matched to a gene: 9. The germline V gene has CDR1 SQVTM and CDR2 ANQGSEA. The CDR3 is 16 residues long. The CDR3 nucleotides read TGCAGCGTTGTTTCCGGGACAGTTTACTCTGGAAACACCATATATTTT. It is translated as CSVVSGTVYSGNTIYF. The complete variable domain, with remaining parts taken from reference TRBV29-1 and TRBJ1-3, reads SAVISQKPSRDICQRGTSLTIQCQVDSQVTMMFWYRQQPGQSLTLIATANQGSEATYESGFVIDKFPISRPNLTFSTLTVSNMSPEDSSIYLCSVVSGTVYSGNTIYFGEGSWLTVV.

The chain employs TRBV15 and TRBJ2-5; 10 bases agree with TRBD2. Germline V gives CDR1 LNHNV, CDR2 YYDKDF (reference sequence). This CDR3 has 16 amino acids. Trimming removed 0 bases from V and 5 bases from J; junction bases left unmatched: 6. CDR3: CATSRDTLAGEETQYF. The CDR3, as DNA: TGTGCCACCAGCAGAGATACGCTAGCGGGAGAGGAGACCCAGTACTTC. The variable domain in full, completed from reference TRBV15 and TRBJ2-5, reads DAMVIQNPRYQVTQFGKPVTLSCSQTLNHNVMYWYQQKSSQAPKLLFHYYDKDFNNEADTPDNFQSRRPNTSFCFLDIRSPGLGDTAMYLCATSRDTLAGEETQYFGPGTRLLVL.

V is TRBV12-5 and J is TRBJ1-2; the D gene is possibly TRBD1 (6 bases). CDR1 and CDR2 (germline): LGHNT, FRNRAP. Trimming removed 0 bases from V and 5 bases from J, with 16 bases in between. This CDR3 has 16 amino acids. The CDR3 protein is CASGLVRSQGRYGYTF. The CDR3 nucleotides are TGTGCTAGTGGTTTGGTACGGTCCCAGGGGCGGTATGGCTACACCTTC. Filled out from reference TRBV12-5 and TRBJ1-2, the complete variable domain reads DARVTQTPRHKVTEMGQEVTMRCQPILGHNTVFWYRQTMMQGLELLAYFRNRAPLDDSGMPKDRFSAEMPDATLATLKIQPSEPRDSAVYFCASGLVRSQGRYGYTFGSGTRLTVV.

This chain connects TRBV30 to TRBJ2-7; D might be TRBD2 (6 bases). Germline CDR1 is GTSNPN and CDR2 is SVGIG (reference sequence). The CDR3 runs to 11 residues. Trimming left V 0 bases short and J 11 bases short, with 11 bases between. For the CDR3, the DNA is TGTGCCTGGAGTGTGGGACGGGAGAAGTACTTC. Protein product: CAWSVGREKYF. The variable domain in full, completed from reference TRBV30 and TRBJ2-7, reads SQTIHQWPATLVQPVGSPLSLECTVEGTSNPNLYWYRQAAGRGLQLLFYSVGIGQISSEVPQNLSASRPQDRQFILSSKKLLLSDSGFYLCAWSVGREKYFGPGTRLTVT.

The rearrangement joins TRBV27 to TRBJ2-3; 12 bases fit TRBD2. CDR3 length: 17 amino acids. The germline gives CDR1 MNHEY, CDR2 SMNVEV (reference sequence). V dropped 5 bases and J dropped 3; count of bases not matched to a gene: 9. CDR3: CASSGASGRVMTDTQYF. Here the CDR3 DNA reads TGTGCCAGCAGTGGGGCTAGCGGGAGGGTGATGACAGATACGCAGTATTTT.

The gene calls are TRBV11-2 and TRBJ2-7, with 10 bases fitting TRBD1. The CDR3 runs 17 residues. Germline values: CDR1 SGHAT, CDR2 FQNNGV. V dropped 0 bases and J dropped 5; count of bases not matched to a gene: 10. The CDR3 is CASSLDPPGQGGNEQYF. Here the CDR3 DNA reads TGTGCCAGCAGCTTAGATCCCCCCGGACAGGGGGGAAACGAGCAGTACTTC.

The gene calls are TRBV5-1 and TRBJ2-2, with unresolved D. The V gene's germline CDR1 is SGHRS and CDR2 YFSETQ. There are 18 residues in the CDR3. The ends were cut back, 2 bases at V and 0 bases at J, with 17 bases in the middle. CDR3 in DNA: TGCGCCAGCAGCTTCTCGGGTACGTCAGTTGCGAACACCGGGGAGCTGTTTTTT. It translates to CASSFSGTSVANTGELFF.

The chain links TRBV5-1 to TRBJ2-5, with 9 bases identical to TRBD2. The V gene end was trimmed by 4 bases and the J gene end by 6 bases; junction bases not matched to a gene: 4. The CDR3 extends over 13 amino acids. The germline V gene encodes CDR1 SGHRS and CDR2 YFSETQ. The CDR3 spells CASSGGTSKTQYF. The CDR3 DNA is TGCGCCAGCAGCGGCGGGACTAGCAAGACCCAGTACTTC.

The chain is built from TRBV29-1 and TRBJ1-1, with D perhaps TRBD1 (6 bases). Per the germline V gene, CDR1 is SQVTM and CDR2 is ANQGSEA. Trimming took 3 bases from V and 0 from J, leaving 14 bases between them. CDR3 length equals 15 residues. CDR3 loop: CSVEHRDKMNTEAFF. The CDR3 bases are TGCAGCGTTGAGCATAGGGACAAAATGAACACTGAAGCTTTCTTT.

V is TRBV19 and J is TRBJ2-2; D may be TRBD2 (5 bases). CDR3 length: 15 amino acids. The germline V gene has CDR1 LNHDA and CDR2 SQIVND (reference sequence). V dropped 7 bases and J dropped 6 bases, with 18 bases sitting between them. CDR3 residues: CASTREGSAAGELFF. The CDR3 DNA sequence: TGTGCCAGTACCCGAGAGGGTAGCGCAGCCGGGGAGCTGTTTTTT. The full variable domain, in which reference TRBV19 and TRBJ2-2 provide the parts outside the CDR3, is DGGITQSPKYLFRKEGQNVTLSCEQNLNHDAMYWYRQDPGQGLRLIYYSQIVNDFQKGDIAEGYSVSREKKESFPLTVTSAQKNPTAFYLCASTREGSAAGELFFGEGSRLTVL.

As for this clone: The sample holds other DNA sequences that translate to the same CDR3. The CDR3, as DNA: TGTGCCAGCAGCTTAGGACAGAACACCGGGGAGCTGTTTTTT. Protein sequence: CASSLGQNTGELFF. The chain uses TRBV7-9 and TRBJ2-2, with unresolved D. CDR1 SEHNR and CDR2 FQNEAQ come from the germline V gene (reference sequence). The V end was cut by 1 base, the J end by 1 base, with 4 bases between. There are 14 residues in the CDR3.

The CDR3 region is CASSPSGGRSETQYF. In DNA form, the CDR3 reads TGCGCCAGCAGCCCAAGTGGCGGGAGGTCAGAGACCCAGTACTTC. The rearrangement links TRBV5-1 to TRBJ2-5; 8 nucleotides agree with TRBD2. J gave up 4 bases and V 4 bases, and 9 bases lay outside the gene matches. Germline CDR1 SGHRS, CDR2 YFSETQ. This CDR3 is built from 15 residues.

The chain links TRBV7-2 to TRBJ2-3; D unclear. The V end was cut by 4 bases, the J end by 4 bases, with 6 bases between. Germline CDR1 and CDR2: SGHTA and FQGNSA. The CDR3 loop spans 12 amino acids. CDR3 protein: CASSSWPDTQYF. CDR3 bases: TGTGCCAGCAGCTCATGGCCAGATACGCAGTATTTT.

The chain employs TRBV6-5 and TRBJ2-7; unclear D gene. CDR1 is MNHEY, CDR2 SVGAGI, per germline. Trimming shortened V by 7 bases and J by 0 bases, and 16 bases separated the two germline ends. This CDR3 spans 15 amino acids. The CDR3 DNA follows: TGTGCCAGCACTCGGTCCCCGGGTAGCTCCTACGAGCAGTACTTC. This gives the protein CASTRSPGSSYEQYF.

The chain carries TRBV30 and TRBJ2-6; 10 positions match TRBD2. The CDR3 is 16 residues long. J lost 0 bases, V lost 5 bases, and 4 bases had no gene match. CDR1 is GTSNPN and CDR2 is SVGIG in the germline V gene (reference sequence). In DNA form, the CDR3 reads TGTGCCTGGCGACTAGCGGGTACCTCTGGGGCCAACGTCCTGACTTTC. It specifies CAWRLAGTSGANVLTF.

This chain joins TRBV12-5 and TRBJ1-5; D might be TRBD1 (6 bases). The CDR3 spans 15 residues. The ends were cut back, 5 bases at V and 5 bases at J, with 16 bases in the middle. Germline lookup yields CDR1 LGHNT and CDR2 FRNRAP. Here the CDR3 reads CASGPVGGADQPQHF. The CDR3 bases are TGTGCTAGTGGTCCGGTGGGGGGGGCCGATCAGCCCCAGCATTTT. The variable domain in full, completed from reference TRBV12-5 and TRBJ1-5, reads DARVTQTPRHKVTEMGQEVTMRCQPILGHNTVFWYRQTMMQGLELLAYFRNRAPLDDSGMPKDRFSAEMPDATLATLKIQPSEPRDSAVYFCASGPVGGADQPQHFGDGTRLSIL.

The chain joins TRBV9 to TRBJ1-1; 11 nucleotides agree with TRBD1. The CDR3 length is 16 residues. Germline CDR1 SGDLS, CDR2 YYNGEE. After removal of 3 bases from V and 8 bases from J, the junction contained 12 bases not matched to a gene. CDR3 residues: CASSEGLGQGEGEAFF. CDR3 coding DNA: TGTGCCAGCAGCGAAGGGCTGGGACAGGGGGAGGGGGAAGCTTTCTTT.

The chain employs TRBV5-1 and TRBJ2-7; weak D call: TRBD2 (5 bases). Trimming stripped 0 bases from V and 1 base from J, with 5 bases between. From germline, CDR1 is SGHRS and CDR2 YFSETQ. The CDR3 loop spans 13 amino acids. The CDR3 sequence: CASSLVASYEQYF. In DNA form, the CDR3 reads TGCGCCAGCAGCTTGGTAGCGTCCTACGAGCAGTACTTC.

The genes are TRBV5-1 and TRBJ2-1; D possibly corresponds to TRBD1 (6 bases). Between the trimmed V and J ends, which lost 4 bases and 5 bases, there was a span of 13 bases. This CDR3 is 14 amino acids long. CDR1 and CDR2 (germline): SGHRS, YFSETQ. CDR3 DNA: TGCGCCAGCAGCACCCGGACAGACAACAATGAGCAGTTCTTC. It yields the protein CASSTRTDNNEQFF.

The CDR3: CASSQETRDRVGTDTQYF. In DNA form, the CDR3 reads TGCGCCAGCAGCCAAGAAACTCGGGACAGGGTGGGCACAGATACGCAGTATTTT. The J gene is TRBJ2-3, the V gene TRBV4-1, with 9 positions matching TRBD1. CDR3 length: 18 residues. Germline assignment: CDR1 MGHRA and CDR2 YSYEKL. Trimming took 0 bases from V and 1 from J; bases not matched to a gene: 8.

V usage is TRBV27 and J usage is TRBJ2-7; TRBD2 aligns across 8 bases. Per germline, CDR1 MNHEY and CDR2 SMNVEV (reference sequence). This CDR3 is built from 15 residues. The trim removed 5 bases at V and 2 bases at J, leaving 8 bases unmatched. The CDR3 DNA sequence: TGTGCCAGCAGTGGGGCCGGGACTAGTCCCTACGAGCAGTACTTC. Translation gives CASSGAGTSPYEQYF.

The rearrangement joins TRBV7-2 to TRBJ2-3; D perhaps matches TRBD2 (6 bases). The V end lost 1 base, the J end lost 2 bases, and 13 bases lay between the germline ends. Per germline, CDR1 SGHTA and CDR2 FQGNSA. The CDR3 runs to 16 residues. Here the CDR3 reads CASSLDGSGTTDTQYF. DNA of the CDR3: TGTGCCAGCAGCTTAGATGGTAGCGGTACCACAGATACGCAGTATTTT. The variable domain in full, completed from reference TRBV7-2 and TRBJ2-3, reads GAGVSQSPSNKVTEKGKDVELRCDPISGHTALYWYRQSLGQGLEFLIYFQGNSAPDKSGLPSDRFSAERTGGSVSTLTIQRTQQEDSAVYLCASSLDGSGTTDTQYFGPGTRLTVL.

The CDR3 sequence: CASSVGDGGGTQYF. The CDR3 nucleotides read TGTGCCAGCAGCGTAGGGGACGGGGGTGGGACCCAGTACTTC. The V call is TRBV9, the J call TRBJ2-5; perhaps TRBD2 as D (6 bases). Germline CDR1 SGDLS, CDR2 YYNGEE. Trimming removed 0 bases from V and 7 bases from J, with 13 bases in between. This CDR3 comprises 14 residues.

The chain joins TRBV20-1 to TRBJ2-1; no definite D call. CDR1 is DFQATT and CDR2 is SNEGSKA in the germline V gene (reference sequence). Trimming stripped 0 bases from V and 8 bases from J, with 5 bases between. CDR3 length equals 11 residues. CDR3 loop: CSARDLYEQFF. The DNA for the CDR3 is TGCAGTGCTAGAGATTTATATGAGCAGTTCTTC.

This clone has just one count. This chain connects TRBV5-1 to TRBJ2-7; possible D gene TRBD1, 6 bases. CDR3 length equals 12 residues. Trimming stripped 4 bases from V and 3 bases from J, with 8 bases between. CDR1 is SGHRS, CDR2 YFSETQ, per germline. The CDR3 nucleotides are TGCGCCAGCAGCCTGACAGGCTACGAGCAGTACTTC. It yields the protein CASSLTGYEQYF. Combining the CDR3 with reference TRBV5-1 and TRBJ2-7 gives the whole variable domain KAGVTQTPRYLIKTRGQQVTLSCSPISGHRSVSWYQQTPGQGLQFLFEYFSETQRNKGNFPGRFSGRQFSNSRSEMNVSTLELGDSALYLCASSLTGYEQYFGPGTRLTVT.

The chain couples TRBV30 to TRBJ2-1; TRBD2 agrees at 9 bases. V was clipped by 0 bases and J by 4 bases; unmatched bases: 13. This CDR3 has 18 amino acids. Germline lookup yields CDR1 GTSNPN and CDR2 SVGIG (reference sequence). The CDR3 sequence: CAWSVLGGRAILYNEQFF. As DNA, the CDR3 is TGTGCCTGGAGTGTACTCGGCGGGAGGGCCATTTTGTACAATGAGCAGTTCTTC. Full variable domain (missing parts from reference TRBV30 and TRBJ2-1): SQTIHQWPATLVQPVGSPLSLECTVEGTSNPNLYWYRQAAGRGLQLLFYSVGIGQISSEVPQNLSASRPQDRQFILSSKKLLLSDSGFYLCAWSVLGGRAILYNEQFFGPGTRLTVL.

The rearrangement joins TRBV11-3 to TRBJ2-3; a possible D gene is TRBD2 (5 bases). The CDR3 sequence is 16 residues long. Germline V gene data show CDR1 as SGHNT and CDR2 as YENEEA. V dropped 5 bases and J dropped 2 bases, with 17 bases sitting between them. The CDR3: CASSPWTAGDTDTQYF. The CDR3 region has the DNA TGTGCCAGCAGCCCTTGGACTGCGGGCGACACAGATACGCAGTATTTT.

The rearrangement links TRBV11-3 to TRBJ2-7; tentative D call: TRBD1 (6 bases). Germline CDR1 SGHNT, CDR2 YENEEA. V was pared by 1 base and J by 1 base, with 8 bases between. CDR3 length equals 14 residues. The CDR3 nucleotides read TGTGCCAGCAGCTTAGGGGGGCCTTCCTACGAGCAGTACTTC. Its translation is CASSLGGPSYEQYF.

This sequence joins TRBV15 and TRBJ2-5; 9 bases map to TRBD1. The V and J ends lost 3 bases and 5 bases, in that order; junction bases with no gene match: 7. This CDR3 has 15 residues. The germline CDR1 and CDR2 sequences are LNHNV and YYDKDF (reference sequence). The CDR3 sequence is CATSSNRGRGETQYF. Here the CDR3 DNA reads TGTGCCACCAGCAGCAACAGGGGGCGCGGGGAGACCCAGTACTTC. Full variable domain (remainder filled in from reference TRBV15 and TRBJ2-5): DAMVIQNPRYQVTQFGKPVTLSCSQTLNHNVMYWYQQKSSQAPKLLFHYYDKDFNNEADTPDNFQSRRPNTSFCFLDIRSPGLGDTAMYLCATSSNRGRGETQYFGPGTRLLVL.